A selection of T cell receptor beta chains follows, all from one sample in a study of cytomegalovirus exposure and HLA in healthy donors. Measured with immunoSEQ multiplex PCR; TCRdb has only the in-frame clones, and not every one. This table holds 150,000 or so clones, 85% to 90% found once. The sequenced sample consisted of PBMCs. The source of these receptors is a woman between 25 and 40 years old in good health and CMV-seropositive. Both conserved end residues are part of each CDR3. A D gene is named only where the DNA matches it firmly. Not every row has a clone size; where given, it reads once, few, many or a size class.

j_gene: TRBJ2-1; v_gene: TRBV5-5; abundance: -; d_gene: -; len: 14; CDR3nt: TGTGCCAGCATGAGGGACATCTCCTACAATGAGCAGTTCTTC; CDR3aa: CASMRDISYNEQFF
j_gene: TRBJ2-5; v_gene: TRBV28; abundance: -; d_gene: -; len: 14; CDR3nt: TGTGCCACTTCGGACTCAAAGTACCAAGAGACCCAGTACTTC; CDR3aa: CATSDSKYQETQYF
j_gene: TRBJ2-2; v_gene: TRBV25-1; abundance: -; d_gene: TRBD1; len: 15; CDR3nt: TGTGCCAGCAGTGACGGGACAGACCACACCGGGGAGCTGTTTTTT; CDR3aa: CASSDGTDHTGELFF
j_gene: TRBJ2-3; v_gene: TRBV5-6; abundance: -; d_gene: TRBD1; len: 16; CDR3nt: TGTGCCAGCAGCTCGGGACAGGGGGCGCGCCCCGATACGCAGTATTTT; CDR3aa: CASSSGQGARPDTQYF
j_gene: TRBJ1-2; v_gene: TRBV14; abundance: -; d_gene: TRBD1; len: 16; CDR3nt: TGTGCCAGCAGCCAAGAGGAGGGGGCCGTGAACTATGGCTACACCTTC; CDR3aa: CASSQEEGAVNYGYTF
j_gene: TRBJ2-7; v_gene: TRBV7-6; abundance: once; d_gene: TRBD2; len: 14; CDR3nt: TGTGCCAGCAGCGCTACTAGCGACTCCTACGAGCAGTACTTC; CDR3aa: CASSATSDSYEQYF
j_gene: TRBJ2-2; v_gene: TRBV28; abundance: -; d_gene: -; len: 14; CDR3nt: TGTGCCAGCAGTCCCCAGGAGGCCACCGGGGAGCTGTTTTTT; CDR3aa: CASSPQEATGELFF
j_gene: TRBJ2-1; v_gene: TRBV18; abundance: -; d_gene: TRBD1; len: 16; CDR3nt: TGTGCCAGCTCACCAAACCAAGGGACAGGGAAACATGAGCAGTTCTTC; CDR3aa: CASSPNQGTGKHEQFF
j_gene: TRBJ1-1; v_gene: TRBV25-1; abundance: -; d_gene: -; len: 14; CDR3nt: TGTGCCAGCAGTGATTTGGGGACAAGGAATGAAGCTTTCTTT; CDR3aa: CASSDLGTRNEAFF
j_gene: TRBJ2-3; v_gene: TRBV10-3; abundance: -; d_gene: -; len: 16; CDR3nt: TGTGCCATCAGTGAGTCTGAAGTCCTGGGGCCAGATACGCAGTATTTT; CDR3aa: CAISESEVLGPDTQYF
j_gene: TRBJ1-1; v_gene: TRBV28; abundance: -; d_gene: -; len: 14; CDR3nt: TGTGCCAGCAGTCTATTTACGGGGAACACTGAAGCTTTCTTT; CDR3aa: CASSLFTGNTEAFF
j_gene: TRBJ1-6; v_gene: TRBV7-2; abundance: once; d_gene: -; len: 14; CDR3nt: TGTGCCAGCAGCTTTTTGACAATGAGTTCACCCCTCCACTTT; CDR3aa: CASSFLTMSSPLHF
j_gene: TRBJ2-7; v_gene: TRBV5-1; abundance: once; d_gene: TRBD2; len: 15; CDR3nt: TGCGCCAGCAGCTTGGCCCTAGCGGGGGGGATCGAGCAGTACTTC; CDR3aa: CASSLALAGGIEQYF
j_gene: TRBJ1-2; v_gene: TRBV7-8; abundance: -; d_gene: -; len: 14; CDR3nt: TGTGCCAGCAGACGGGGGAGTGGTGACTATGGCTACACCTTC; CDR3aa: CASRRGSGDYGYTF
j_gene: TRBJ1-5; v_gene: TRBV18; abundance: -; d_gene: -; len: 17; CDR3nt: TGTGCCAGCTCACCAAGGCACAGTTCTAATAGCAATCAGCCCCAGCATTTT; CDR3aa: CASSPRHSSNSNQPQHF
j_gene: TRBJ2-7; v_gene: TRBV19; abundance: -; d_gene: -; len: 13; CDR3nt: TGTGCCAGTAGTATAACAGGCTCCTACGAGCAGTACTTC; CDR3aa: CASSITGSYEQYF
j_gene: TRBJ2-1; v_gene: TRBV4-1; abundance: -; d_gene: TRBD2; len: 15; CDR3nt: TGCGCCAGCAGCCCGGTGGGGGGGTCCTACAATGAGCAGTTCTTC; CDR3aa: CASSPVGGSYNEQFF
j_gene: TRBJ2-3; v_gene: TRBV27; abundance: -; d_gene: TRBD2; len: 15; CDR3nt: TGTGCCAGCAGCCCAAGCGGGGGGCAGGCAGATACGCAGTATTTT; CDR3aa: CASSPSGGQADTQYF
j_gene: TRBJ2-1; v_gene: TRBV2; abundance: -; d_gene: TRBD2; len: 12; CDR3nt: TGTGCCAGCGGGGGGGTCGGGGATGAGCAGTTCTTC; CDR3aa: CASGGVGDEQFF
j_gene: TRBJ2-1; v_gene: TRBV5-5; abundance: -; d_gene: TRBD2; len: 17; CDR3nt: TGTGCCAGCAGCTTTTCACCTTCTAGCGGGAGGAACAATGAGCAGTTCTTC; CDR3aa: CASSFSPSSGRNNEQFF
j_gene: TRBJ1-2; v_gene: TRBV2; abundance: -; d_gene: -; len: 14; CDR3nt: TGTGCCAGACCCGGGACACCCCGGGAGGTTGGCTACACCTTC; CDR3aa: CARPGTPREVGYTF
j_gene: TRBJ1-2; v_gene: TRBV2; abundance: -; d_gene: -; len: 13; CDR3nt: TGTGCCAGCAGAACAGGGATTGACTATGGCTACACCTTC; CDR3aa: CASRTGIDYGYTF
j_gene: TRBJ1-2; v_gene: TRBV7-9; abundance: -; d_gene: TRBD1; len: 15; CDR3nt: TGTGCCAGCAGCTTCCGGGACAGGGGCTTTTATGGCTACACCTTC; CDR3aa: CASSFRDRGFYGYTF
j_gene: TRBJ2-7; v_gene: TRBV7-9; abundance: -; d_gene: -; len: 12; CDR3nt: TGTGCCGGGGGACGGGGGGCCCACGAGCAGTACTTC; CDR3aa: CAGGRGAHEQYF
j_gene: TRBJ2-7; v_gene: TRBV19; abundance: -; d_gene: TRBD1; len: 13; CDR3nt: TGTGCCAGTAGTCCCGGACAGGTCTACGAGCAGTACTTC; CDR3aa: CASSPGQVYEQYF
j_gene: TRBJ1-5; v_gene: TRBV18; abundance: once; d_gene: TRBD1; len: 15; CDR3nt: TGTGCCAGCTCATCGGGACAGGGGGCGAGGCAGCCCCAGCATTTT; CDR3aa: CASSSGQGARQPQHF
j_gene: TRBJ1-5; v_gene: TRBV27; abundance: -; d_gene: TRBD1; len: 15; CDR3nt: TGTGCCAGCAGACCTACAGGGGATAGCAATCAGCCCCAGCATTTT; CDR3aa: CASRPTGDSNQPQHF
j_gene: TRBJ2-7; v_gene: TRBV5-4; abundance: medium-sized; d_gene: -; len: 15; CDR3nt: TGTGCCAGCAGCTTGGTCAGGGGCAGCTCCTACGAGCAGTACTTC; CDR3aa: CASSLVRGSSYEQYF
j_gene: TRBJ2-1; v_gene: TRBV27; abundance: -; d_gene: TRBD2; len: 16; CDR3nt: TGTGCCAGCAGGGGACTAGCGGGAGGGATTTACAATGAGCAGTTCTTC; CDR3aa: CASRGLAGGIYNEQFF
j_gene: TRBJ2-1; v_gene: TRBV4-1; abundance: -; d_gene: TRBD2; len: 13; CDR3nt: TGCGCCAGCAGCCAGGTGGCACTAGCGGAGCCGTTCTTC; CDR3aa: CASSQVALAEPFF